The 8 T cell receptor beta chains below come from one sample, sequenced in a study of T-cell reconstitution after alpha-beta-depleted transplantation in children. Unique molecular identifiers featured in how the TCRbeta library was prepared. Each CDR3 protein gets one entry after TCRdb re-called the PCR reads with MiXCR. The sample lists hundreds of thousands of distinct CDR3 sequences, approximately 15% occurring once. This sample comprised PBMCs, mostly from graft donor cells, obtained 360 days after TCRalphabeta/CD19-depleted stem cell transplant. The source of these receptors is a male patient aged 2-15 years who had a stem cell transplant for acute lymphoblastic leukemia, so the T cells may come from the graft donor.

The chain has TRBV30 and TRBJ2-5; tentatively, D is TRBD1 or TRBD2 (5 bases each). Germline V gene lookup returns CDR1 GTSNPN and CDR2 SVGIG (reference sequence). This CDR3 has 13 residues. Between the trimmed V and J ends, which lost 4 bases and 2 bases, there was a span of 11 bases. CDR3 nucleotides: TGTGCCTGGACGGGACGGTTACAAGAGACCCAGTACTTC. This gives the protein CAWTGRLQETQYF.

At least ten counts were recorded for this clonotype. This chain joins TRBV29-1 and TRBJ2-1; D ambiguous. In germline, CDR1 is SQVTM, CDR2 ANQGSEA. The germline V and J ends were trimmed by 4 bases and 15 bases, with 16 bases remaining between them. The CDR3 runs 11 residues. Written as DNA, the CDR3 is TGCAGCGTTGCTGGGTGGGAAAGAATGTTCTTC. Its translation: CSVAGWERMFF.

This clonotype has more than one count but fewer than ten. The rearrangement links TRBV11-2 to TRBJ2-2; maybe TRBD1 (6 bases). The CDR3 contains 20 residues. V was pared by 5 bases and J by 7 bases, with 32 bases between. Per germline, CDR1 SGHAT and CDR2 FQNNGV. The CDR3 coding sequence is TGTGCCAGCAGCCCAAGTCCCTCGCCGCCCATCGGGACAAATATCGGGGAGCTGTTTTTT. The encoded protein is CASSPSPSPPIGTNIGELFF.

This clonotype was observed a few times. This chain connects TRBV27 to TRBJ2-5; TRBD1 or TRBD2 may be the D gene (5 bases each). Germline CDR1 and CDR2: MNHEY and SMNVEV (reference sequence). V gave up 6 bases and J gave up 5 bases, with 19 bases separating them. The CDR3 is 15 residues long. The CDR3 protein is CASRPAGASRETQYF. The CDR3 region has the DNA TGTGCCAGCAGACCAGCCGGGGCTTCCAGGGAGACCCAGTACTTC.

This clonotype was observed once. This rearrangement joins TRBV19 to TRBJ1-1, with 7 bases that match TRBD1. Trimming cost V 7 bases and J 2 bases; bases outside gene matches: 10. The CDR3 has 15 amino acids. Germline CDR1 LNHDA, CDR2 SQIVND (reference sequence). The chain's CDR3 is CASTWGRQGNTEAFF. CDR3 DNA: TGTGCCAGTACTTGGGGTCGACAGGGAAACACTGAAGCTTTCTTT.

At least ten counts were recorded for this clonotype. One end of the junction varies from germline; a read error may be responsible. V gene TRBV15 combines with J gene TRBJ2-1; 15 positions match TRBD2. CDR3 length: 17 residues. Germline V lookup: CDR1 LNHNV, CDR2 YYDKDF (reference sequence). CDR3 sequence: CATSIPLSGTSGGPLHF. The CDR3 coding sequence is TGTGCCACCAGCATCCCCCTCTCCGGGACTAGCGGGGGGCCCCTCCATTTC. The full variable domain, rest sourced from reference TRBV15 and TRBJ2-1, is DAMVIQNPRYQVTQFGKPVTLSCSQTLNHNVMYWYQQKSSQAPKLLFHYYDKDFNNEADTPDNFQSRRPNTSFCFLDIRSPGLGDTAMYLCATSIPLSGTSGGPLHFGPGTRLTVL.

A few counts support this clonotype. The chain couples TRBV20-1 to TRBJ2-2; TRBD2 matches 8 bases. CDR3 length: 14 residues. V was pared by 6 bases and J by 6 bases, with 9 bases of the junction left unmatched. Germline V gene lookup returns CDR1 DFQATT and CDR2 SNEGSKA (reference sequence). The CDR3 loop is CSARLAKGAGELFF. CDR3 DNA: TGCAGTGCCAGACTAGCGAAGGGAGCCGGGGAGCTGTTTTTT.

The rearrangement joins TRBV29-1 to TRBJ1-1; weak D call: TRBD1 (5 bases). The V gene lost 7 bases and the J gene lost 8 bases, with 11 bases spanning the gap. This CDR3 has 10 residues. Germline values: CDR1 SQVTM, CDR2 ANQGSEA. The CDR3, as DNA: TGCAGCGCTATGACAGTGGAAGCTTTCTTT. This encodes CSAMTVEAFF.